This TCR beta chain was retrieved from a study of blood T cell repertoires in COVID-19. Method: immunoSEQ multiplex PCR; TCRdb's copy keeps in-frame clones and lacks some. The sample has some 270,000 clones, about 88% seen once. Individuals drawn from 24 US areas were roughly 18 to 95 years old. Allocation to cohorts depended on clinical history reported by the participants. Before they entered the study, exposed participants had met a COVID-19 case within 2 weeks. The V gene lost 5 bases and the J gene lost 5 bases, with 7 bases spanning the gap. The CDR3 runs 12 residues. The germline CDR1 and CDR2 sequences are MNHEY and SVGEGT. This clone came up a few times.

The chain employs TRBV6-2 or TRBV6-3 and TRBJ1-5; D not resolved. Input material: PBMCs or T cells enriched from blood (not recorded which). The source of this sequence is a woman aged 45-60 years who had been exposed to COVID-19. This chain's CDR3 is CASSERHQPQHF. In nucleotides, the CDR3 is TGTGCCAGCAGTGAGCGCCATCAGCCCCAGCATTTT.